Listed below are T cell receptor beta chains from one sample, sequenced in a study of T cell responses to AZD1222 COVID-19 vaccine. Produced via immunoSEQ multiplex PCR; TCRdb's table is partial and in-frame only. The sample gives tens of thousands of clones, under 95% of which show up once; approximately 6.3% is in the top ten. The input for sequencing was peripheral blood, taken 28 days after the second dose of the MenACWY control vaccine. The receptors originated from an adult who received the MenACWY meningococcal vaccine as a control. The CDR3 runs from the conserved cysteine through the conserved F or W. D genes are given only for firm matches. Not every row has a clone size; where given, it reads once, few, many or a size class.

J	D	V	length	size	DNA	CDR3
TRBJ2-7	TRBD2	TRBV10-2	16	once	TGCGCCAGCAGTGAGCCGACCCGACTAGCGGGTTACGAGCAGTACTTC	CASSEPTRLAGYEQYF
TRBJ2-5	-	TRBV6-5	13	-	TGTGCCAGCAGGCGACGGGTCCAAGAGACCCAGTACTTC	CASRRRVQETQYF
TRBJ1-5	-	TRBV28	14	-	TGTGCCAGCAGTTTTGGGGATGGCAATCAGCCCCAGCATTTT	CASSFGDGNQPQHF
TRBJ2-7	-	TRBV7-2	14	-	TGTGCCAGCAGCTTCCAGGGTGGCGCCTACGAGCAGTACTTC	CASSFQGGAYEQYF
TRBJ1-3	-	TRBV29-1	11	once	TGCAGCGTGAGCTCGGGGAACACCATATATTTT	CSVSSGNTIYF
TRBJ2-1	-	TRBV25-1	15	once	TGTGCCAGCAGTGGCCCCCCGATATGGGACAATGAGCAGTTCTTC	CASSGPPIWDNEQFF
TRBJ1-1	-	TRBV6-1	16	once	TGTGCCAGCAGTGAAATGGCAGGGGCCTTCCCCTCCGTAGCTTTCTTT	CASSEMAGAFPSVAFF
TRBJ1-2	-	TRBV27	12	few	TGTGCCAGCAGCCATACAGCTAAGGGCTACACCTTC	CASSHTAKGYTF
TRBJ1-5	-	TRBV6-5	14	-	TGTGCCAGCAGTGACTCAGGGGCTAATCAGCCCCAGCATTTT	CASSDSGANQPQHF
TRBJ1-1	-	TRBV5-6	14	once	TGTGCCAGCAGCTTGGGACGGGTGTACACTGAAGCTTTCTTT	CASSLGRVYTEAFF
TRBJ2-1	-	TRBV28	14	-	TGTGCCAGCAGTTTATTTCGGCGGGACAATGAGCAGTTCTTC	CASSLFRRDNEQFF
TRBJ1-2	-	TRBV5-1	15	-	TGCGCCAGCAGCCCCTACCTTGGGGGGCGCGATGGCTACACCTTC	CASSPYLGGRDGYTF
TRBJ1-2	-	TRBV7-8	13	-	TGTGCCAGCAGCACCGGGGAGGGCTATGGCTACACCTTC	CASSTGEGYGYTF
TRBJ2-3	-	TRBV6-5	12	-	TGTGCCAGCAGTTACTCTGGCGATACGCAGTATTTT	CASSYSGDTQYF
TRBJ1-1	-	TRBV19	15	-	TGTGCCAGTACCACAGACCTAGGTAAGAACACTGAAGCTTTCTTT	CASTTDLGKNTEAFF
TRBJ1-2	-	TRBV30	13	-	TGTGCCTGGACCGTTGGGCCCGGCGGCGGCTACACCTTC	CAWTVGPGGGYTF
TRBJ1-1	-	TRBV11-2	13	-	TGTGCCAGCACCCGACAGCCGAACACTGAAGCTTTCTTT	CASTRQPNTEAFF
TRBJ1-2	-	TRBV12-5	11	few	TGTGCTAGTGGCGACCTTCGTGGCTACACCTTC	CASGDLRGYTF
TRBJ2-7	-	TRBV11-2	14	-	TGTGCCAGCAGGGCTGGAGGGGAAAGAGGGGAGCAGTACTTC	CASRAGGERGEQYF
TRBJ2-4	-	TRBV7-2	13	-	TGTGCCAGCAGCTTCAGGGGGGAAAACATTCAGTACTTC	CASSFRGENIQYF
TRBJ1-1	-	TRBV27	14	-	TGTGCCAGCAGCCCACTCGGCCGCCCGCCGGAGAGTTTCTTT	CASSPLGRPPESFF
TRBJ2-3	TRBD1	TRBV7-2	15	-	TGTGCCAGCAGCATTACAGGGGTATACACAGATACGCAGTATTTT	CASSITGVYTDTQYF
TRBJ2-1	TRBD1	TRBV5-1	17	-	TGCGCCAGCAGCTTGGCCCGGGACAGGCCAGGGGGCGATGAGCAGTTCTTC	CASSLARDRPGGDEQFF
TRBJ1-1	-	TRBV7-2	15	-	TGTGCCAGCAGCTTCCGGTGGTCTCTGAACACTGAAGCTTTCTTT	CASSFRWSLNTEAFF
TRBJ2-7	TRBD2	TRBV4-1	15	-	TGCGCCAGCAGCCTGCAGACTAGCGGCCCCTACGAGCAGTACTTC	CASSLQTSGPYEQYF
TRBJ1-6	-	TRBV3-1/TRBV3-2	14	few	TGTGCCAGCAGCGAGGAGCTCGCCGGGTCACCCCTCCACTTT	CASSEELAGSPLHF
TRBJ1-1	-	TRBV30	17	-	TGTGCCTGGAGTCAGTGGAGGAAAGGGCCGGGTAACACTGAAGCTTTCTTT	CAWSQWRKGPGNTEAFF
TRBJ2-1	TRBD2	TRBV6-1	15	-	TGTGCCAGCAGTGAAGCCACTAGCGGGAGCAATGAGCAGTTCTTC	CASSEATSGSNEQFF
TRBJ2-7	-	TRBV11-2	13	once	TGTGCCAGCAGCGCCCCAGGGCTAGACGAGCAGTACTTC	CASSAPGLDEQYF
TRBJ1-3	-	TRBV9	12	-	TGTGCCAGCAGCGTAGTCGAAAACACCATATATTTT	CASSVVENTIYF
TRBJ2-1	TRBD2	TRBV10-2	14	-	TGCGCCAGCAGTTTAGCGGGAGCGGACAATGAGCAGTTCTTC	CASSLAGADNEQFF